The 27 T cell receptor beta chains in this list originate from one sample, sequenced in a study of shared clonotypes between healthy human individuals. Naive CD8 cells comprised CD45RO-negative, CCR7-positively selected cells, excluding terminally differentiated effector memory CD45RA+ cells. Sequencing used immunoSEQ multiplex PCR; TCRdb keeps in-frame clones, though not all of them. The repertoire includes 600,000 or so clones, about 98% of them detected once, and 0.25% to 0.35% sits in the top ten. Sequenced material: naive CD8+ T cells sorted from blood. The receptors originated from a man aged 25-40 years in good health.

The V and J genes are TRBV28 and TRBJ1-1; D ambiguous. Trimming took 2 bases from V and 0 from J, leaving 13 bases between them. The CDR3 has 16 residues. The germline CDR1 and CDR2 sequences are MDHEN and SYDVKM. For the CDR3, the DNA is TGTGCCAGCAGTTTAACCCGGCAAGGGATGAACACTGAAGCTTTCTTT. Translating it yields CASSLTRQGMNTEAFF.

The rearrangement links TRBV9 to TRBJ2-5; TRBD2 matches at 10 bases. The CDR3 loop spans 16 amino acids. Trimming at V came to 4 bases and at J to 2 bases, leaving 8 bases not matched to a gene. The germline V gene has CDR1 SGDLS and CDR2 YYNGEE. CDR3 loop: CASSSPRAGGQETQYF. CDR3 DNA sequence: TGTGCCAGCAGCTCCCCCCGAGCGGGAGGGCAAGAGACCCAGTACTTC.

The CDR3 is CASSLASEREGLDNEQFF. The CDR3 nucleotides read TGTGCCAGCAGCTTGGCCAGCGAGCGGGAGGGCCTTGACAATGAGCAGTTCTTC. The V gene is TRBV5-5, the J gene TRBJ2-1; 10 positions agree with TRBD2. Per germline, CDR1 SGHKS and CDR2 YYEKEE (reference sequence). V lost 0 bases to trimming and J lost 5 bases; unmatched junction nucleotides: 11. The CDR3 runs to 18 residues.

This rearrangement joins TRBV10-2 to TRBJ2-1; 10 nucleotides match TRBD2. Germline CDR1 WSHSY, CDR2 SAAADI. The CDR3 runs 13 residues. V shed 7 bases, J shed 7 bases, and the junction held 4 bases outside the gene matches. This CDR3 reads CASKLAGVNEQFF. Written as DNA, the CDR3 is TGCGCCAGCAAGCTAGCGGGAGTTAATGAGCAGTTCTTC.

Only one count was recorded for this clone. The chain employs TRBV7-2 and TRBJ1-5, with a possible D match to TRBD1 (5 bases). CDR1 and CDR2 from the germline V gene are SGHTA and FQGNSA. The CDR3 contains 12 residues. Trimming shortened V by 5 bases and J by 15 bases, and 17 bases separated the two germline ends. The CDR3 loop is CASSRVGGLGHF. Written as DNA, the CDR3 is TGTGCCAGCAGCAGAGTGGGGGGTCTCGGGCATTTT. Using reference TRBV7-2 and TRBJ1-5 for the parts outside the CDR3, the full variable domain is GAGVSQSPSNKVTEKGKDVELRCDPISGHTALYWYRQSLGQGLEFLIYFQGNSAPDKSGLPSDRFSAERTGGSVSTLTIQRTQQEDSAVYLCASSRVGGLGHFGDGTRLSIL.

Points on this clone: The same CDR3 arises from other DNA sequences in this sample as well. The rearrangement joins TRBV29-1 to TRBJ2-1, with 9 bases matching TRBD2. The CDR3 runs to 13 residues. The trim removed 6 bases at V and 4 bases at J, leaving 4 bases unmatched. Germline CDR1 and CDR2: SQVTM and ANQGSEA. The CDR3 sequence: CSVRLADYNEQFF. Written as DNA, the CDR3 is TGCAGCGTCCGACTAGCGGATTACAATGAGCAGTTCTTC.

V is TRBV6-6 and J is TRBJ2-1; 12 nucleotides line up with TRBD2. Per the germline V gene, CDR1 is MNHNY and CDR2 is SVGAGI (reference sequence). V trimming: 5 bases; J trimming: 9 bases; junction bases outside the gene matches: 11. The CDR3 is made up of 16 amino acids. The CDR3 is CASSRLAGGPGGEQFF. The CDR3, as DNA: TGTGCCAGCAGTAGGCTAGCGGGAGGGCCAGGTGGTGAGCAGTTCTTC.

The chain combines TRBV20-1 with TRBJ2-7, with D hard to call. CDR3 length: 11 residues. The germline V and J ends were trimmed by 3 bases and 4 bases, with 7 bases remaining between them. CDR1 DFQATT and CDR2 SNEGSKA come from the germline V gene (reference sequence). CDR3 sequence (DNA): TGCAGTGCTAGTCCGAGTTACGAGCAGTACTTC. Encoded protein: CSASPSYEQYF.

This rearrangement joins TRBV7-9 to TRBJ2-1, with 11 bases matching TRBD1. The CDR3 is 17 residues long. CDR1 and CDR2 (germline): SEHNR, FQNEAQ (reference sequence). The ends lost 3 bases at V and 6 bases at J; junction bases unmatched: 10. CDR3 in DNA: TGTGCCAGCAGCTTCTCCGTCCGGACAGGGGGCTCCAATGAGCAGTTCTTC. Residues: CASSFSVRTGGSNEQFF.

The chain recombines TRBV5-1 with TRBJ2-1, with a tentative D call TRBD1 (5 bases). Per the germline V gene, CDR1 is SGHRS and CDR2 is YFSETQ. The CDR3 has 17 residues. V lost 2 bases to trimming and J lost 11 bases, with 26 bases between them. The CDR3 DNA reads TGCGCCAGCAGCTTCGGGCTAGACAGACCTGATGCGCGGAAGCAGTTCTTC. Its translation: CASSFGLDRPDARKQFF.

The V and J genes are TRBV6-5 and TRBJ2-1; D possibly uses TRBD1 or TRBD2 (5 bases each). Trimming cost V 4 bases and J 2 bases, with 15 bases left between them. This CDR3 comprises 16 residues. Germline V gene sequence: CDR1 MNHEY, CDR2 SVGAGI. This CDR3 reads CASSLLRDPAYNEQFF. CDR3 bases: TGTGCCAGCAGTTTACTCCGGGACCCCGCCTACAATGAGCAGTTCTTC.

The chain recombines TRBV27 with TRBJ2-3, with TRBD2 as a possible D gene (6 bases). V was trimmed by 6 bases and J by 1 base, leaving 14 bases between them. In germline, CDR1 is MNHEY, CDR2 SMNVEV (reference sequence). This CDR3 spans 15 amino acids. The CDR3 DNA sequence: TGTGCCAGCAGACTTAGCGGAACCCGCACAGATACGCAGTATTTT. Translation: CASRLSGTRTDTQYF.

This sequence joins TRBV27 and TRBJ2-7, with TRBD1 as a possible D gene (5 bases). This CDR3 spans 13 amino acids. Trimming pared 5 bases from V and 3 bases from J, leaving 11 bases between. Germline V CDR1 and CDR2: MNHEY, SMNVEV (reference sequence). The CDR3 region is CASSEPGLYEQYF. CDR3 coding DNA: TGTGCCAGCAGTGAACCAGGGCTCTACGAGCAGTACTTC.

The chain employs TRBV29-1 and TRBJ1-1; 7 bases are a match to TRBD1. CDR1 SQVTM and CDR2 ANQGSEA come from the germline V gene. Trimming cost V 6 bases and J 0 bases; bases outside gene matches: 16. This CDR3 is built from 17 residues. CDR3: CSVPTTGLDLLNTEAFF. The CDR3 region has the DNA TGCAGCGTCCCAACGACAGGGTTGGATTTACTGAACACTGAAGCTTTCTTT.

The chain carries TRBV27 and TRBJ2-7; weak D call: TRBD2 (5 bases). This CDR3 has 15 amino acids. Germline V gene sequence: CDR1 MNHEY, CDR2 SMNVEV (reference sequence). V was cut by 2 bases and J by 1 base, with 12 bases left in between. CDR3 amino acids: CASSLGPSYSYEQYF. CDR3 coding DNA: TGTGCCAGCAGTTTAGGCCCTAGCTATTCCTACGAGCAGTACTTC.

The chain links TRBV5-1 to TRBJ2-4; 13 nucleotides line up with TRBD2. The CDR3 runs 15 residues. Germline CDR1 is SGHRS and CDR2 is YFSETQ. Trimming cost V 5 bases and J 7 bases; bases outside gene matches: 6. This chain's CDR3 is CASRGTSGNANIQYF. The CDR3 DNA follows: TGCGCCAGCAGAGGGACTAGCGGGAACGCTAACATTCAGTACTTC.

Note on this clone: The junction shows a germline mismatch at one end, possibly a read error. This rearrangement joins TRBV7-2 to TRBJ2-4; no reliable D call. Germline CDR1 reads SGHTA; CDR2 reads FQGNSA. CDR3 length: 13 residues. The CDR3 DNA reads as TGTGCCAGCAGCTCCTCCCCGGCTACTGGTCAGTTGTTC. This codes for CASSSSPATGQLF. Variable domain in full (rest from reference TRBV7-2 and TRBJ2-4): GAGVSQSPSNKVTEKGKDVELRCDPISGHTALYWYRQSLGQGLEFLIYFQGNSAPDKSGLPSDRFSAERTGGSVSTLTIQRTQQEDSAVYLCASSSSPATGQLFGAGTRLSVL.

The V gene is TRBV7-8, the J gene TRBJ2-3, with D possibly being TRBD1 (6 bases). V lost 0 bases to trimming and J lost 3 bases, with 13 bases between them. The length of the CDR3 is 16 residues. The V gene's germline CDR1 is SGHVS and CDR2 FQNEAQ. CDR3 residues: CASSLASGQTTDTQYF. CDR3 DNA sequence: TGTGCCAGCAGCTTAGCGTCAGGACAGACAACAGATACGCAGTATTTT.

The gene calls are TRBV7-9 and TRBJ2-1, with a tentative D call TRBD2 (6 bases). V lost 5 bases to trimming and J lost 2 bases, with 13 bases between them. CDR1 SEHNR and CDR2 FQNEAQ come from the germline V gene (reference sequence). This CDR3 contains 15 residues. The CDR3 spells CASSARDFPYNEQFF. The CDR3 DNA is TGTGCCAGCAGCGCCCGGGACTTCCCCTACAATGAGCAGTTCTTC.

The J gene is TRBJ2-7, the V gene TRBV28; the match to TRBD2 covers 11 bases. The CDR3 is 16 amino acids. The V segment lost 4 bases and the J segment 4 bases; nucleotides outside the gene matches: 9. Germline loops: CDR1 MDHEN, CDR2 SYDVKM. CDR3: CASSSHTSGSGYEQYF. Written as DNA, the CDR3 is TGTGCCAGCAGTTCCCATACTAGCGGGAGCGGATACGAGCAGTACTTC.

V usage is TRBV19 and J usage is TRBJ2-7; TRBD1 matches 8 bases. The CDR3 is 15 amino acids. Germline CDR1 reads LNHDA; CDR2 reads SQIVND (reference sequence). Trimming at V came to 5 bases and at J to 2 bases, leaving 8 bases not matched to a gene. The CDR3 region is CASSSMTGVAYEQYF. Written as DNA, the CDR3 is TGTGCCAGTAGTTCCATGACAGGGGTAGCCTACGAGCAGTACTTC.

The V call is TRBV11-2, the J call TRBJ2-7, with unresolved D. The germline gives CDR1 SGHAT, CDR2 FQNNGV. The V end lost 7 bases, the J end lost 0 bases, and 10 bases lay between the germline ends. The CDR3 covers 13 residues. The CDR3 nucleotides read TGTGCCAGCACTCCGACGGTCTCCTACGAGCAGTACTTC. Its protein is CASTPTVSYEQYF.

This chain uses TRBV9 with TRBJ2-1, with 11 bases matching TRBD2. Germline V CDR1 and CDR2: SGDLS, YYNGEE. Trimming took 0 bases from V and 2 from J; bases not matched to a gene: 13. This CDR3 is 20 amino acids long. CDR3 in amino acids: CASSVAILAGVELTYNEQFF. CDR3 nucleotides: TGTGCCAGCAGCGTAGCAATACTAGCGGGAGTGGAGCTTACCTACAATGAGCAGTTCTTC.

The V gene is TRBV19, the J gene TRBJ1-1, with D perhaps TRBD1 (5 bases). Germline V gives CDR1 LNHDA, CDR2 SQIVND (reference sequence). CDR3 size: 15 residues. V was cut by 5 bases and J by 1 base, with 14 bases left in between. DNA of the CDR3: TGTGCCAGTAGTTCCCCGTGGGACCAGAACACTGAAGCTTTCTTT. Protein: CASSSPWDQNTEAFF.

This chain joins TRBV19 and TRBJ1-1; D possibly corresponds to TRBD1 (5 bases). V was clipped by 6 bases and J by 3 bases, with 20 bases between them. The germline gives CDR1 LNHDA, CDR2 SQIVND (reference sequence). The CDR3 is 16 residues long. CDR3 sequence reads: CASRAGETGRDTEAFF. CDR3 nucleotide sequence: TGTGCCAGTAGGGCGGGGGAAACAGGTCGGGACACTGAAGCTTTCTTT. The complete variable domain, with remaining parts taken from reference TRBV19 and TRBJ1-1, reads DGGITQSPKYLFRKEGQNVTLSCEQNLNHDAMYWYRQDPGQGLRLIYYSQIVNDFQKGDIAEGYSVSREKKESFPLTVTSAQKNPTAFYLCASRAGETGRDTEAFFGQGTRLTVV.

This chain links TRBV6-1 with TRBJ1-2, with D tentatively TRBD1 (5 bases). Germline assignment: CDR1 MNHNS and CDR2 SASEGT. V was shortened by 6 bases and J by 0 bases, with 11 bases between the two germline ends. This CDR3 is 14 amino acids long. DNA of the CDR3: TGTGCCAGCAGCCCGGGGCCAACTAACTATGGCTACACCTTC. Its translation: CASSPGPTNYGYTF.

The chain carries TRBV28 and TRBJ2-7; 7 bases fit TRBD1. In germline, CDR1 is MDHEN, CDR2 SYDVKM. This CDR3 spans 13 amino acids. The ends lost 6 bases at V and 4 bases at J; junction bases unmatched: 6. The CDR3 region has the DNA TGTGCCAGCAGGAGAACAGGGGCTTACGAGCAGTACTTC. It codes for CASRRTGAYEQYF.